These T cell receptor beta chains were read from a single sample in a study of T cell responses to AZD1222 COVID-19 vaccine. The protocol was immunoSEQ multiplex PCR, while the TCRdb copy is restricted to in-frame clones and leaves out a portion. This sample has over 55,000 clones; around four fifths occur once, and the top ten carry 5.5% to 8%. The source was peripheral blood, collected 28 days after the second AZD1222 dose. The receptors derive from an adult who received the AZD1222 COVID-19 vaccine. CDR3s leave out the opening cysteine and the closing phenylalanine or tryptophan.

TRBJ1-3,TRBV28,ASSLSVGGGNTIY
TRBJ2-3,TRBV7-6,ASSRIPQGSITDTQY
TRBJ1-3,TRBV5-1,ASRRGESSGNTIY
TRBJ1-6,TRBV2,ASSEGQGRPPLH
TRBJ2-1,TRBV7-2,ASFLTRDPEQF
TRBJ1-6,TRBV6-5,ASSKTEPYNSPLH
TRBJ1-6,TRBV28,ASSLLGVQDSPLH
TRBJ1-3,TRBV18,ASSPPRDRGTGNTIY
TRBJ1-1,TRBV5-6,ASSFDFNTEAF
TRBJ1-6,TRBV7-2,ASSLAGPPNSPLH
TRBJ2-1,TRBV6-5,ASREGLGAYNEQF
TRBJ2-3,TRBV4-3,ASSQGTGRWGSTDTQY
TRBJ1-2,TRBV5-4,ASSLGTDYGYT
TRBJ1-5,TRBV15,ATRDRVNQPQH
TRBJ1-2,TRBV4-2,ASSLDRRNYGYT
TRBJ2-7,TRBV2,ASSDRYEQY
TRBJ2-1,TRBV7-2,ASSPRSGGPSSYNEQF
TRBJ2-7,TRBV11-3,ASSSGHQTPYEQY
TRBJ2-7,TRBV27,ASSLDPRDSYEQY
TRBJ2-3,TRBV6-6,ASLASLAGSTDTQY
TRBJ2-3,TRBV4-3,ASSQGTRRQHTQY
TRBJ1-3,TRBV23-1,ASTHSVPENTIY
TRBJ1-1,TRBV9,ASRPAGGGIEAF
TRBJ1-1,TRBV7-2,ASSSTGSWSTEAF
TRBJ2-1,TRBV19,ASMRLAGHNEQF
TRBJ2-3,TRBV3-1/TRBV3-2,ASSQVYGLAGGTDTQY
TRBJ1-3,TRBV9,ASSVGGSYSGNTIY
TRBJ2-2,TRBV29-1,SIKGLAGANTGELF
TRBJ1-3,TRBV5-1,ASSLDRTDYTIY
TRBJ1-1,TRBV3-1/TRBV3-2,ASSQDVMNTEAF
TRBJ2-1,TRBV7-2,ASSLVGRSSYNEQF
TRBJ1-1,TRBV29-1,SVQGQSLNTEAF
TRBJ2-5,TRBV6-5,ASSYVTGGETQY
TRBJ1-2,TRBV5-1,ASSLRTRTGGALGYT
TRBJ2-7,TRBV18,ASSPRDRVFGQY
TRBJ1-6,TRBV30,AWSPGSNSPLH
TRBJ2-1,TRBV6-5,ASSSRGLWDEQF